The TCR beta chain under discussion was sequenced for a study of cytomegalovirus exposure and HLA in healthy donors. Whole-study findings and limits: According to a later analysis, most TCR beta chains associated with CMV appeared HLA-restricted.

Concerning this clone itself: The antigen remains unidentified.

The CDR3 spans 17 residues. The V gene lost 4 bases and the J gene lost 4 bases, with 22 bases spanning the gap. Per the germline V gene, CDR1 is LGHNA and CDR2 is YNFKEQ. PCR used 60 Vbeta primers and 13 Jbeta primers. Data came from immunoSEQ multiplex PCR; TCRdb stores just in-frame clones and leaves some out. This table holds 200,000 to 250,000 clones, 82% found once. The V gene is TRBV4-2, the J gene TRBJ1-1, with D perhaps TRBD1 (5 bases). The clonotype was recovered from a woman aged 40 to 49 in good health and CMV-seropositive. Sequencing was done on a sample of PBMCs. CDR3 loop: CASSPLADSLRVTEAFF. In DNA form, the CDR3 reads TGTGCCAGCAGCCCCCTGGCCGACAGCCTTAGGGTCACTGAAGCTTTCTTT.